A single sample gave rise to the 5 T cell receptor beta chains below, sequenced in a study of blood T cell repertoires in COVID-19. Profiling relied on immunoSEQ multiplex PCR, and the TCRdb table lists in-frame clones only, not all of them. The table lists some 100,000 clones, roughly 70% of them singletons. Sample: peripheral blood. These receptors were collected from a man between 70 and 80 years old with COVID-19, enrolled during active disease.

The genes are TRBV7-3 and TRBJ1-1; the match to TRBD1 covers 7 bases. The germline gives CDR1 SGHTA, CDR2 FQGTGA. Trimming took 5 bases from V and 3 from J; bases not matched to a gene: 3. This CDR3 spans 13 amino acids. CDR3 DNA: TGTGCCAGCAGCCCCGACAGGGACACTGAAGCTTTCTTT. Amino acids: CASSPDRDTEAFF.

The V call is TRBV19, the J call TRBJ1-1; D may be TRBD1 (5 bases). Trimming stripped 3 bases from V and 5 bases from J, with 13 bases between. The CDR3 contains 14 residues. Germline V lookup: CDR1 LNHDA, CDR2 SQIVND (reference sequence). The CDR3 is CASSIIAGQTEAFF. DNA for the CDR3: TGTGCCAGTAGTATCATCGCAGGGCAAACTGAAGCTTTCTTT.

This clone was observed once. The CDR3 DNA reads as TGTGCCAGCAGCTTCGGTCCGGGAAGGCCCGGGGAGCTGTTTTTT. Amino acids: CASSFGPGRPGELFF. This chain connects TRBV7-3 to TRBJ2-2, with D perhaps TRBD2 (5 bases). Trimming removed 3 bases from V and 6 bases from J, with 14 bases in between. CDR3 length: 15 residues. CDR1 and CDR2 (germline): SGHTA, FQGTGA.

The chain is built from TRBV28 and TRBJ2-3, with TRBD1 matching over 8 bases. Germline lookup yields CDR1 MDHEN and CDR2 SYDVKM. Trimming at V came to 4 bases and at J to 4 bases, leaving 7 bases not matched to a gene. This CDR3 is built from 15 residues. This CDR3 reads CASSSAGGRADTQYF. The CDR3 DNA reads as TGTGCCAGCAGTTCCGCAGGGGGCAGGGCAGATACGCAGTATTTT.

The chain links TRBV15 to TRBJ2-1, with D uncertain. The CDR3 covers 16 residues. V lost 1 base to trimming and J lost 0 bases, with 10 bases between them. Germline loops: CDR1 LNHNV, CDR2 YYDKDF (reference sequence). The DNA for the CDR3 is TGTGCCACCAGCAGAGCTGGAAGGAGCTCCTACAATGAGCAGTTCTTC. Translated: CATSRAGRSSYNEQFF. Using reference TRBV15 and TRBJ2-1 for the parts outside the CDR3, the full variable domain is DAMVIQNPRYQVTQFGKPVTLSCSQTLNHNVMYWYQQKSSQAPKLLFHYYDKDFNNEADTPDNFQSRRPNTSFCFLDIRSPGLGDTAMYLCATSRAGRSSYNEQFFGPGTRLTVL.